The 28 T cell receptor beta chains presented below share a single source sample, sequenced in a study of T cells in Graves' hyperthyroidism and ophthalmopathy. RNA transcripts gave rise to amplified TCR beta CDR3 regions. When the TCR CDR3 underwent first-round RT-PCR, the HTBI primer set was used. TCRdb re-called the multiplex PCR reads through MiXCR, storing one row per CDR3 protein. Of around 440,000 distinct CDR3 sequences in the sample, 15% to 18% were seen once. Sequencing input: blood. These receptors were taken from a woman aged 18-35 years with Graves' hyperthyroidism.

The chain uses TRBV18 and TRBJ2-7, with 10 positions matching TRBD1. Germline CDR1 KGHSH, CDR2 LQKENI. The length of the CDR3 is 14 residues. J was trimmed by 3 bases and V by 6 bases; bases with no gene match: 5. The CDR3 protein is CASSIGQGGYEQYF. CDR3 nucleotide sequence: TGTGCCAGCTCCATAGGACAGGGGGGCTACGAGCAGTACTTC.

This clonotype was found a few times. The chain uses TRBV20-1 and TRBJ1-5; 9 bases are shared with TRBD1. The germline V gene encodes CDR1 DFQATT and CDR2 SNEGSKA (reference sequence). The CDR3 runs to 16 residues. V shed 3 bases, J shed 2 bases, and the junction held 8 bases outside the gene matches. The CDR3: CSASPPGTGRNQPQHF. Here the CDR3 DNA reads TGCAGTGCTAGCCCCCCGGGGACAGGGCGCAATCAGCCCCAGCATTTT.

On this clonotype: A much larger clone differs by one base, so this may be a read error. V and J are TRBV5-1 and TRBJ2-2; tentatively, D is TRBD2 (5 bases). The length of the CDR3 is 11 residues. Per germline, CDR1 SGHRS and CDR2 YFSETQ. The CDR3: CASRFDGELVF. DNA for the CDR3: TGCGCCAGCAGGTTCGATGGGGAGCTGGTTTTT.

This clonotype was seen more than once but under ten times. V usage is TRBV5-5 and J usage is TRBJ2-7; weak D call: TRBD1 (7 bases). V lost 4 bases to trimming and J lost 5 bases, with 22 bases between them. Germline V CDR1 and CDR2: SGHKS, YYEKEE (reference sequence). This CDR3 is 16 amino acids long. The CDR3 spells CASSGRGRTVWHEQYF. CDR3 bases: TGTGCCAGCAGCGGCAGGGGGAGGACTGTCTGGCACGAGCAGTACTTC.

This clonotype came up many times. The chain uses TRBV5-6 and TRBJ2-7; 10 bases line up with TRBD1. Trimming cost V 1 base and J 9 bases; bases outside gene matches: 4. The germline V gene has CDR1 SGHDT and CDR2 YYEEEE. The CDR3 consists of 13 residues. CDR3 DNA: TGTGCCAGCAGCTTGCGGGACAGGGGAAGGCAGTACTTC. Translating it yields CASSLRDRGRQYF. The complete variable domain, with remaining parts taken from reference TRBV5-6 and TRBJ2-7, reads DAGVTQSPTHLIKTRGQQVTLRCSPKSGHDTVSWYQQALGQGPQFIFQYYEEEERQRGNFPDRFSGHQFPNYSSELNVNALLLGDSALYLCASSLRDRGRQYFGPGTRLTVT.

This chain joins TRBV7-9 and TRBJ1-2; no clear D gene. V lost 3 bases and J 5 bases, leaving 16 bases between the germline ends. The CDR3 is made up of 15 amino acids. The germline V gene encodes CDR1 SEHNR and CDR2 FQNEAQ (reference sequence). The CDR3 spells CASSFNPPGPYGYTF. The CDR3 nucleotides are TGTGCCAGCAGCTTTAACCCACCTGGGCCATATGGCTACACCTTC.

The V and J genes are TRBV5-1 and TRBJ2-7, with a possible D match to TRBD1 (6 bases). V lost 4 bases, J lost 6 bases, and 17 bases lay in between. The CDR3 totals 14 residues. Germline V CDR1 and CDR2: SGHRS, YFSETQ. CDR3 sequence: CASSLSQGRGEQYF. As DNA, the CDR3 is TGCGCCAGCAGCCTATCACAGGGAAGGGGCGAGCAGTACTTC.

The genes are TRBV12-3 or TRBV12-4 and TRBJ2-1; 7 positions match TRBD2. The CDR3 is 15 amino acids. The junction had 7 bases not matched to a gene; V was cut back by 2 bases and J by 6 bases. CDR3 residues: CASSLFAGASNEQFF. For the CDR3, the DNA is TGTGCCAGCAGTTTATTTGCGGGAGCCAGCAATGAGCAGTTCTTC.

This sequence joins TRBV10-3 and TRBJ2-7, with D possibly being TRBD1 or TRBD2 (7 bases each). V shed 10 bases and J shed 0 bases, with 22 bases lying between them. Germline values: CDR1 ENHRY, CDR2 SYGVKD. The CDR3 consists of 16 residues. The CDR3 region has the DNA TGTGCCACCACAACGATCAGGGGGGGAGGCTCCTACGAGCAGTACTTC. Its translation: CATTTIRGGGSYEQYF.

This clonotype was counted ten times or more. The chain carries TRBV20-1 and TRBJ2-5; D is ambiguous. CDR1 and CDR2 from the germline V gene are DFQATT and SNEGSKA (reference sequence). Deletions cut 0 bases from V and 2 bases from J, with 13 bases between. This CDR3 contains 15 residues. The CDR3 spells CSAREGVLRQETQYF. CDR3 sequence (DNA): TGCAGTGCTAGAGAGGGCGTTCTAAGGCAAGAGACCCAGTACTTC.

This clonotype was seen ten or more times. The chain couples TRBV5-1 to TRBJ1-1; D gene ambiguous. V dropped 0 bases and J dropped 4 bases, with 13 bases sitting between them. CDR1 is SGHRS, CDR2 YFSETQ, per germline. This CDR3 comprises 15 residues. The CDR3 loop reads CASSLVSRDITEAFF. The CDR3 region has the DNA TGCGCCAGCAGCTTGGTGTCGAGGGATATCACTGAAGCTTTCTTT.

This clonotype showed up many times. The rearrangement joins TRBV2 to TRBJ1-1; D is undetermined. Trimming left V 6 bases short and J 1 base short, with 21 bases between. This CDR3 region has 17 residues. CDR1 SNHLY and CDR2 FYNNEI come from the germline V gene. The chain's CDR3 is CASRVSLLGISNTEAFF. For the CDR3, the DNA is TGTGCCAGCAGAGTGAGCCTACTAGGAATCTCGAACACTGAAGCTTTCTTT.

In its sample, this clonotype was seen a few times. V is TRBV7-2 and J is TRBJ2-2; D is undetermined. The ends were cut back, 5 bases at V and 4 bases at J, with 11 bases in the middle. The CDR3 sequence is 14 residues long. The germline V gene encodes CDR1 SGHTA and CDR2 FQGNSA. CDR3 nucleotide sequence: TGTGCCAGCAGCCCCGACTGGGCCACCGGGGAGCTGTTTTTT. It encodes CASSPDWATGELFF.

This clonotype was recorded many times. This sequence joins TRBV12-3 or TRBV12-4 and TRBJ2-2, with D perhaps being TRBD1 or TRBD2 (5 bases each). The CDR3 is made up of 15 amino acids. V lost 6 bases to trimming and J lost 5 bases, with 16 bases between them. CDR3 loop: CASRGTGRSTGELFF. The CDR3 bases are TGTGCCAGCAGGGGGACGGGCAGGTCGACCGGGGAGCTGTTTTTT.

The V gene is TRBV9, the J gene TRBJ1-1; D is perhaps TRBD1 (5 bases). V was clipped by 0 bases and J by 3 bases, with 6 bases between them. The germline V gene encodes CDR1 SGDLS and CDR2 YYNGEE. The CDR3 spans 13 residues. This chain's CDR3 is CASSVVGDTEAFF. The CDR3 nucleotides are TGTGCCAGCAGCGTAGTAGGGGACACTGAAGCTTTCTTT.

The chain joins TRBV18 to TRBJ2-1, with 8 nucleotides matching TRBD2. This CDR3 is 15 amino acids long. Germline loops: CDR1 KGHSH, CDR2 LQKENI. With 1 base clipped from V and 8 bases from J, the junction kept 7 bases outside the gene matches. The CDR3 coding sequence is TGTGCCAGCTCACCACAGAGGACGGGAGGGGATGAGCAGTTCTTC. Protein: CASSPQRTGGDEQFF. Complete variable domain (other parts from reference TRBV18 and TRBJ2-1): NAGVMQNPRHLVRRRGQEARLRCSPMKGHSHVYWYRQLPEEGLKFMVYLQKENIIDESGMPKERFSAEFPKEGPSILRIQQVVRGDSAAYFCASSPQRTGGDEQFFGPGTRLTVL.

This clonotype was picked up many times. V usage is TRBV7-2 and J usage is TRBJ1-2, with D perhaps TRBD1 (6 bases). V was cut by 5 bases and J by 5 bases, with 12 bases left in between. The length of the CDR3 is 13 residues. Germline-derived CDR1 and CDR2 are SGHTA and FQGNSA. The CDR3 reads CASSPTGFYGYTF. For the CDR3, the DNA is TGTGCCAGCAGCCCTACAGGGTTTTATGGCTACACCTTC.

This clonotype was counted ten times or more. The chain uses TRBV20-1 and TRBJ2-5; no reliable D call. The V and J ends lost 0 bases and 3 bases respectively, with 14 bases between them. The CDR3 totals 15 residues. The V gene's germline CDR1 is DFQATT and CDR2 SNEGSKA (reference sequence). The CDR3 DNA reads as TGCAGTGCTAGAGATAGTAATCTGTGGGAAGAGACCCAGTACTTC. This sequence encodes CSARDSNLWEETQYF.

This clonotype turned up a few times. The chain links TRBV7-8 to TRBJ1-2, with a possible D match to TRBD1 (5 bases). CDR3 length: 15 amino acids. Trimming removed 3 bases from V and 4 bases from J, with 15 bases in between. Germline lookup yields CDR1 SGHVS and CDR2 FQNEAQ. CDR3 region: CASSFLRVKSYGYTF. The CDR3 DNA is TGTGCCAGCAGCTTCCTCAGGGTGAAGTCCTATGGCTACACCTTC.

The table lists this clonotype with many counts. The chain employs TRBV5-1 and TRBJ2-1; TRBD2 matches 8 bases. V lost 0 bases to trimming and J lost 3 bases; unmatched junction nucleotides: 11. The CDR3 loop spans 18 amino acids. Germline V gene data show CDR1 as SGHRS and CDR2 as YFSETQ. The CDR3 region has the DNA TGCGCCAGCAGCTTGGCCTCTTTCGCGGGAGGCTTCTACAATGAGCAGTTCTTC. This encodes CASSLASFAGGFYNEQFF.

In this sample, this clonotype turned up many times. The chain carries TRBV10-3 and TRBJ2-7; the D gene is possibly TRBD1 (5 bases). CDR3 size: 14 residues. The germline V gene encodes CDR1 ENHRY and CDR2 SYGVKD. V was clipped by 0 bases and J by 3 bases, with 9 bases between them. CDR3 loop: CAISESTGIYEQYF. Here the CDR3 DNA reads TGTGCCATCAGTGAGTCAACAGGTATCTACGAGCAGTACTTC.

J is TRBJ2-3 and V is TRBV6-5, with TRBD2 matching 7 bases. Germline values: CDR1 MNHEY, CDR2 SVGAGI. V trimming: 2 bases; J trimming: 4 bases; junction bases outside the gene matches: 3. The CDR3 spans 14 residues. The chain's CDR3 is CASSYAGVPDTQYF. The CDR3 DNA reads TGTGCCAGCAGTTACGCGGGAGTCCCAGATACGCAGTATTTT.

This chain uses TRBV7-2 with TRBJ2-7; tentatively, D is TRBD2 (6 bases). Germline CDR1 reads SGHTA; CDR2 reads FQGNSA. The CDR3 is made up of 14 amino acids. V lost 3 bases and J 3 bases, leaving 12 bases between the germline ends. The CDR3 coding sequence is TGTGCCAGCAGCTTCGGGACTGGGAACTACGAGCAGTACTTC. This gives the protein CASSFGTGNYEQYF.

Ten or more counts support this clonotype. The chain combines TRBV12-3 or TRBV12-4 with TRBJ2-7; the match to TRBD1 covers 10 bases. V was clipped by 5 bases and J by 3 bases; unmatched bases: 4. The CDR3 covers 14 residues. The CDR3 DNA is TGTGCCAGCAGTCTAGGACAGGGGGTCTACGAGCAGTACTTC. Protein sequence: CASSLGQGVYEQYF.

For this clonotype: One end of the junction varies from germline; a read error may be responsible. The gene calls are TRBV28 and TRBJ2-1; TRBD2 matches 12 bases. The germline V gene encodes CDR1 MDHEN and CDR2 SYDVKM. This CDR3 has 15 residues. The CDR3 sequence is CASRLTSGRGNEQSF. CDR3 DNA: TGTGCCAGCAGACTGACTAGCGGGAGAGGGAATGAGCAGTCCTTC.

This CDR3 reads CASSQDLPNTEAFF. CDR3 in DNA: TGCGCCAGCAGCCAAGATTTACCCAACACTGAAGCTTTCTTT. The chain has TRBV4-3 and TRBJ1-1, with D unclear. CDR1 and CDR2 (germline): LGHNA, YSLEER. This CDR3 spans 14 amino acids. V lost 0 bases, J lost 2 bases, and 7 bases lay in between.

The chain uses TRBV18 and TRBJ2-7, with D possibly matching TRBD1 (5 bases). The CDR3 extends over 19 amino acids. Germline CDR1 and CDR2: KGHSH and LQKENI. V was pared by 3 bases and J by 3 bases, with 27 bases between. The CDR3 protein is CASSPFPSSKSGASYEQYF. DNA of the CDR3: TGTGCCAGCTCACCTTTTCCCTCGTCCAAAAGTGGGGCAAGCTACGAGCAGTACTTC.

This clonotype has ten or more counts. The V gene is TRBV2, the J gene TRBJ2-7, with 9 bases aligning to TRBD2. The CDR3 sequence is 15 residues long. The V segment lost 3 bases and the J segment 6 bases; nucleotides outside the gene matches: 9. Germline CDR1 is SNHLY and CDR2 is FYNNEI. The CDR3 region has the DNA TGTGCCAGCAGTGATGCGGCTAGCGGGAAGGGCGAGCAGTACTTC. Amino acids: CASSDAASGKGEQYF.